Sequencing of this T cell receptor (beta chain) was carried out in a study of pediatric ulcerative colitis. About this clone: What it binds is unknown.

Study conclusions and caveats: A couple of rectal CDR3 clonotypes occurred in all ulcerative colitis patients. Clonal expansions reduced rectal repertoire diversity in acute severe colitis.

CDR3 size: 12 residues. V was cut by 2 bases and J by 6 bases, with 6 bases left in between. The V gene's germline CDR1 is SGHDT and CDR2 YYEEEE. TCRdb's table, derived via immunoSEQ multiplex PCR, lists solely in-frame clones and lacks some. The data show about 64,000 clones, 70% to 90% seen once. The sequence was collected from a boy younger than 18 with severe ulcerative colitis. The chain couples TRBV5-6 to TRBJ2-1; D could derive from TRBD1 or TRBD2 (5 bases each). Sequenced input: blood. The CDR3: CASSFGTNEQFF. CDR3 nucleotide sequence: TGTGCCAGCAGCTTCGGGACCAATGAGCAGTTCTTC. Full variable domain (remainder filled in from reference TRBV5-6 and TRBJ2-1): DAGVTQSPTHLIKTRGQQVTLRCSPKSGHDTVSWYQQALGQGPQFIFQYYEEEERQRGNFPDRFSGHQFPNYSSELNVNALLLGDSALYLCASSFGTNEQFFGPGTRLTVL.